This note documents a single T cell receptor beta chain sequence. This entry comes from a study of early T cells in non-severe SARS-CoV-2 infection. Study-level information: Sequenced bulk RNA came from whole blood that was unsorted, and chains were unpaired.

Individual cDNA molecules were tagged with unique molecular identifiers. TCRdb re-called the 5' RACE reads through MiXCR, storing one row per CDR3 protein. Of approximately 49,000 distinct CDR3 sequences in the sample, approximately 12% are singletons; the top ten hold approximately 8.5%. Germline CDR1 SQVTM, CDR2 ANQGSEA. This CDR3 region has 12 residues. V was pared by 7 bases and J by 6 bases, with 16 bases between. Sequencing was done on a sample of whole blood. This clonotype originated in an adult who was a healthcare worker with PCR-confirmed SARS-CoV-2 infection or an uninfected control (not recorded which). The J gene is TRBJ2-7, the V gene TRBV29-1, with a possible D match to TRBD2 (6 bases). CDR3 coding DNA: TGCAGCGCCGGTACTGGGGGAGGCGAGCAGTACTTC. Its protein is CSAGTGGGEQYF.